Listed below are T cell receptor beta chains from one sample, sequenced in a study of cytomegalovirus exposure and HLA in healthy donors. Sequenced by immunoSEQ multiplex PCR; TCRdb stores in-frame clones only, minus some. The table includes about 200,000 clones, around three quarters detected once. Specimen: PBMCs. Every receptor here comes from a woman aged 25 to 39 in good health and CMV-seronegative. The CDR3 runs from the conserved cysteine through the conserved F or W.

v_call | cdr3_aa
TRBV28 | CASSPLAGYQETQYF
TRBV19 | CASSIAGVSSGANVLTF
TRBV27 | CASSPTGAGNQPQHF
TRBV18 | CASSAPGLADEQYF
TRBV6-5 | CASSYSGGSNQPQHF
TRBV10-2 | CASSGRGGYGYTF
TRBV25-1 | CASSQQVPSGNTIYF
TRBV25-1 | CASRTGNGYTF
TRBV6-6 | CASSSTGANTGELFF
TRBV5-1 | CASSQSRDSQREQYF
TRBV5-4 | CASSLDVSARLYGYTF
TRBV18 | CASSPPTTLAGRYEQYF
TRBV4-1 | CASSQDQGASGYTF
TRBV19 | CASSIRGGAVTEAFF
TRBV4-1 | CASSQPLDRNYGYTF
TRBV19 | CASSTWTSSYNEQFF
TRBV9 | CASSFGLAGGTYNEQFF
TRBV4-2 | CASSQDGLFGEGYTF
TRBV5-1 | CASSLEWATGNEQFF
TRBV6-5 | CASSSGTGITEAFF
TRBV4-2 | CASSHYRGEQYF
TRBV2 | CASSEVGQNSGNTIYF
TRBV2 | CASSVDSSYEQYF
TRBV7-3 | CASSGSGRWSGELFF
TRBV18 | CASSSTGTSREKQFF
TRBV27 | CASSRDRGLNTEAFF
TRBV6-5 | CASSYSSSSTDTQYF
TRBV19 | CASGTGVYEQYF
TRBV5-1 | CASSPNAGRLGELFF
TRBV11-2 | CASSLDIEPQHF